This entry concerns a single TCR beta chain. This entry is derived from a study of blood T cell repertoires in COVID-19. In the study overall: The United States, Italy and Spain supplied acute and convalescent COVID-19 samples. Nucleic acid was either cDNA or gDNA, and it came from T cells, B-cell-depleted T cells, or PBMCs.

Some clones are missing from TCRdb's copy, which holds only in-frame ones; the method was immunoSEQ multiplex PCR. The sample contains some 390,000 clones, approximately 90% of which appear only once. The participants were between roughly 18 and 89 years old and came from 24 US areas. Cohorts were determined from participant-reported clinical history. Sequenced material: PBMCs or T cells enriched from blood (not recorded which). The clonotype was recovered from a man aged 25 to 40 who had recovered from COVID-19.

The DNA of the CDR3 is TGTGCCATCAGTGACCCGTTCAGAGGGAACACCGGGGAGCTGTTTTTT. Translating it yields CAISDPFRGNTGELFF. The chain recombines TRBV10-3 with TRBJ2-2, with D uncertain. Germline assignment: CDR1 ENHRY and CDR2 SYGVKD. This CDR3 comprises 16 residues. Trimming shortened V by 3 bases and J by 1 base, and 12 bases separated the two germline ends.